This passage covers 8 T cell receptor beta chains from one sample sequenced in a study of shared clonotypes between healthy human individuals. TCRdb keeps only in-frame clones here, not all; method: immunoSEQ multiplex PCR. The repertoire holds roughly 700,000 clones, about nine tenths seen once, with approximately 35% in the top ten. Sequencing input: memory CD8+ T cells from PBMCs. Subset here: CD45RO+ cells pooled with CCR7-negative TemRA cells. The receptors shown here come from a man aged 18 to 29 in good health. Some clones in this sample may be carry-over from other donors' samples.

The V call is TRBV30, the J call TRBJ1-2; possibly TRBD1 for D (5 bases). The CDR3 has 13 residues. The V end lost 4 bases, the J end lost 4 bases, and 13 bases lay between the germline ends. CDR1 and CDR2 (germline): GTSNPN, SVGIG (reference sequence). The CDR3 sequence is CAWTGTGTYGYTF. The CDR3 DNA sequence: TGTGCCTGGACAGGGACGGGGACCTATGGCTACACCTTC.

V is TRBV27 and J is TRBJ2-1, with D perhaps matching TRBD1 (6 bases). The CDR3 sequence is 15 residues long. Trimming shortened V by 6 bases and J by 3 bases, and 15 bases separated the two germline ends. CDR1 and CDR2 from the germline V gene are MNHEY and SMNVEV (reference sequence). The CDR3 nucleotides read TGTGCCAGCAGCCCTAGTATAGGGGGCTACAATGAGCAGTTCTTC. Its protein product is CASSPSIGGYNEQFF.

The genes are TRBV27 and TRBJ2-5; TRBD2 matches at 7 bases. Trimming took 4 bases from V and 5 from J; bases not matched to a gene: 10. CDR3 size: 15 residues. Germline V gives CDR1 MNHEY, CDR2 SMNVEV (reference sequence). The CDR3 nucleotides read TGTGCCAGCAGTTCGCGGGAGAGCGTGGCGGAGACCCAGTACTTC. It specifies CASSSRESVAETQYF.

V usage is TRBV11-2 and J usage is TRBJ2-1; no definite D call. The germline gives CDR1 SGHAT, CDR2 FQNNGV. This CDR3 contains 13 residues. Between the trimmed V and J ends, which lost 0 bases and 9 bases, there was a span of 9 bases. CDR3 DNA: TGTGCCAGCAGCTTAGAGTTGCGAGTTGAGCAGTTCTTC. It codes for CASSLELRVEQFF.

The rearrangement links TRBV28 to TRBJ1-5; D might be TRBD1 (5 bases). The germline CDR1 and CDR2 sequences are MDHEN and SYDVKM. This CDR3 contains 13 residues. Trimming shortened V by 11 bases and J by 3 bases, and 14 bases separated the two germline ends. DNA for the CDR3: TGTGCCGGACGGGGGGGATACAATCAGCCCCAGCATTTT. It is translated as CAGRGGYNQPQHF.

The rearrangement uses TRBV7-9 and TRBJ2-1; D gene ambiguous. CDR1 and CDR2 from the germline V gene are SEHNR and FQNEAQ (reference sequence). This CDR3 region has 15 residues. V was shortened by 2 bases and J by 6 bases, with 14 bases between the two germline ends. Written as DNA, the CDR3 is TGTGCCAGCAGCTTAACGCGGAGCTACGGCAATGAGCAGTTCTTC. This sequence encodes CASSLTRSYGNEQFF.

This chain joins TRBV7-8 and TRBJ2-3, with TRBD2 identical over 11 bases. The CDR3 totals 17 residues. CDR1 SGHVS and CDR2 FQNEAQ come from the germline V gene. Losses at the gene ends were 6 bases for V and 5 bases for J; bases not matched to a gene: 13. In DNA, the CDR3 is TGTGCCAGCAGTGCCAATTTACTAGCGGGAGAGGAAGATACGCAGTATTTT. Residues: CASSANLLAGEEDTQYF.

This chain uses TRBV6-6 with TRBJ2-3, with D tentatively TRBD1 or TRBD2 (5 bases each). The germline V gene encodes CDR1 MNHNY and CDR2 SVGAGI (reference sequence). Trimming stripped 0 bases from V and 9 bases from J, with 13 bases between. The CDR3 has 14 amino acids. The CDR3 loop is CASSYSTEGPTQYF. The CDR3 nucleotides read TGTGCCAGCAGTTACTCGACTGAGGGACCAACGCAGTATTTT.